This T cell receptor (beta chain) was sequenced for a study of T cells in Graves' hyperthyroidism and ophthalmopathy. Study-wide results and limits: Most thyroid clonotypes that were expanded above 0.001 also turned up in blood. Classification by a 13 V-J model distinguished ophthalmopathy from stable hyperthyroidism.

Of note for this clonotype: Its antigen is currently unknown.

The germline V gene encodes CDR1 SGHAT and CDR2 FQDESV (reference sequence). Trimming pared 5 bases from V and 3 bases from J, leaving 14 bases between. The length of the CDR3 is 14 residues. It was RNA transcripts that yielded the amplified TCR beta CDR3 regions. Primed by the HTBI set, a first-round RT-PCR was run on the TCR CDR3. MiXCR, applied by TCRdb to the multiplex PCR reads, yields one record per CDR3 protein. This sample has a few hundred thousand distinct CDR3 sequences, with less than 25% found just once. An absence of ophthalmopathy progression within 18 months meant stable Graves' hyperthyroidism. Clinicians diagnosed patients from clinical symptoms, serum thyroxine and TRAb, thyroid ultrasound and orbital computed tomography.

The sample consisted of blood. This sequence joins TRBV11-1 and TRBJ2-7; no clear D gene. The TCR was taken from a man in his late teens or twenties with Graves' hyperthyroidism. The CDR3 region has the DNA TGTGCCAGCAGCCCAGCTACAAGGATCTACGAGCAGTACTTC. The encoded protein is CASSPATRIYEQYF.